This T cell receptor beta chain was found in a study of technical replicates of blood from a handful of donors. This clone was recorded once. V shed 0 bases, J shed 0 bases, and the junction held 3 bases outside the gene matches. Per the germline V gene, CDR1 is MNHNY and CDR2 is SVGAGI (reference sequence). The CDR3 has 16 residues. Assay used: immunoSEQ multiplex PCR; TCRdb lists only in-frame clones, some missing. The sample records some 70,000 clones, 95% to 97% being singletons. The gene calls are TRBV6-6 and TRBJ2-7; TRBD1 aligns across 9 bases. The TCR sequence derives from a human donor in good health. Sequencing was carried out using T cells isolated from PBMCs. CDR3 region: CASSYSQTGGSYEQYF. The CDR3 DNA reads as TGTGCCAGCAGTTACTCCCAGACAGGGGGCTCCTACGAGCAGTACTTC.